The clone carrying this TCR beta chain was found many times. The antigen remains undetermined. This sample is part of a study of T cells in Graves' hyperthyroidism and ophthalmopathy. From germline, CDR1 is SGHAT and CDR2 FQNNGV. V was cut by 1 base and J by 1 base, with 7 bases left in between. The CDR3 is made up of 14 amino acids. Points from the study as a whole: Ophthalmopathy was identified by the model a median about seven months ahead of onset.

What was amplified from RNA transcripts were TCR beta CDR3 regions. HTBI primers were employed in a first-round RT-PCR of the TCR CDR3. In TCRdb, the multiplex PCR reads were re-called with MiXCR into one record per CDR3 protein. Among about 760,000 distinct CDR3 sequences listed, 30% to 40% were seen once. Recently diagnosed hyperthyroidism of less than 2 months' duration affected patients aged 18 to 65. Diagnosis relied on clinical symptoms, serum thyroxine and TRAb, thyroid ultrasound and orbital computed tomography. This clonotype originated in a woman in her thirties or forties with Graves' hyperthyroidism. The specimen was blood. The chain links TRBV11-2 to TRBJ2-5; D gene uncertain. The CDR3 DNA reads TGTGCCAGCAGCTTAGCCCCAGTCCAAGAGACCCAGTACTTC. This gives the protein CASSLAPVQETQYF.